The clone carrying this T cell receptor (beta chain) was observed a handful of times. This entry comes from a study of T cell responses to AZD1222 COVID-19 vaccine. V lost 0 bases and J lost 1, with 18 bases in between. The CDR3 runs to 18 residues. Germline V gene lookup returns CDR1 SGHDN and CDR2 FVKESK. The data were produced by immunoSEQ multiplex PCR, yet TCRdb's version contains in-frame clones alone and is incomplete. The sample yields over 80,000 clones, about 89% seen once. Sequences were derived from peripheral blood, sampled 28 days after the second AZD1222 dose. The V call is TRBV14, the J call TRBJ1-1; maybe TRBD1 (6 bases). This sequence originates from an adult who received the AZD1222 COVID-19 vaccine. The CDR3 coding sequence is TGTGCCAGCAGCCAAGAGGTGGGGCGGGGGGCGACGAACACTGAAGCTTTCTTT. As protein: CASSQEVGRGATNTEAFF.